The 24 T cell receptor beta chains below were found in one sample sequenced in a study of beta chain features in type 1 diabetes. These receptors' targets are unknown. Expressed TCRB transcripts were sequenced because the isolated RNA had all been reverse transcribed beforehand. Measured with immunoSEQ multiplex PCR; TCRdb has only the in-frame clones, and not every one. The sample consists of roughly 50,000 clones, around 50% of them appearing once. Study conclusions and caveats: In every one of the four CD4+ subsets, TCRB CDR3s were moderately but significantly shorter in Type 1 diabetes patients.

What was sequenced was Tregs from blood. The source is a woman in her 40s with type 1 diabetes.

The chain joins TRBV28 to TRBJ1-2, with 7 bases lining up with TRBD1. V trimming: 6 bases; J trimming: 6 bases; junction bases outside the gene matches: 19. CDR3 size: 17 residues. CDR1 is MDHEN, CDR2 SYDVKM, per germline. The CDR3 protein is CASRARDRIRSIHGYTF. The DNA of the CDR3 is TGTGCCAGCAGGGCCCGGGACAGAATCAGGAGTATACATGGCTACACCTTC.

This clone has just a few counts. This rearrangement joins TRBV29-1 to TRBJ2-5; D not certain. CDR1 SQVTM and CDR2 ANQGSEA come from the germline V gene. The CDR3 spans 11 residues. The V end lost 4 bases, the J end lost 1 base, and 4 bases lay between the germline ends. Here the CDR3 reads CSVGPQETQYF. CDR3 in DNA: TGCAGCGTTGGGCCCCAAGAGACCCAGTACTTC. Using reference TRBV29-1 and TRBJ2-5 for the parts outside the CDR3, the full variable domain is SAVISQKPSRDICQRGTSLTIQCQVDSQVTMMFWYRQQPGQSLTLIATANQGSEATYESGFVIDKFPISRPNLTFSTLTVSNMSPEDSSIYLCSVGPQETQYFGPGTRLLVL.

This rearrangement joins TRBV30 to TRBJ2-1; D gene unclear. The CDR3 spans 13 residues. Germline-derived CDR1 and CDR2 are GTSNPN and SVGIG (reference sequence). Trimming took off 0 bases at V and 7 bases at J, with 10 bases between the two ends. For the CDR3, the DNA is TGTGCCTGGAGTGTGCTTGAGTTGAATGAGCAGTTCTTC. It codes for CAWSVLELNEQFF.

This clone was picked up one time. The CDR3 sequence is CASNLGRFETQYF. The CDR3 coding sequence is TGTGCCAGCAACCTAGGGAGGTTCGAGACCCAGTACTTC. The chain joins TRBV7-8 to TRBJ2-5, with D possibly TRBD2 on 6 matching bases. Germline loops: CDR1 SGHVS, CDR2 FQNEAQ. Between the trimmed V and J ends, which lost 7 bases and 5 bases, there was a span of 14 bases. The CDR3 is 13 residues long.

This sequence joins TRBV18 and TRBJ1-1, with D unclear. V lost 2 bases, J lost 3 bases, and 7 bases lay in between. In germline, CDR1 is KGHSH, CDR2 LQKENI. This CDR3 is built from 13 residues. The CDR3: CASSPAGDTEAFF. In DNA, the CDR3 is TGTGCCAGCTCACCAGCCGGGGACACTGAAGCTTTCTTT. Drawing the rest from reference TRBV18 and TRBJ1-1, the complete variable domain is NAGVMQNPRHLVRRRGQEARLRCSPMKGHSHVYWYRQLPEEGLKFMVYLQKENIIDESGMPKERFSAEFPKEGPSILRIQQVVRGDSAAYFCASSPAGDTEAFFGQGTRLTVV.

The V call is TRBV6-1, the J call TRBJ1-2; D possibly corresponds to TRBD1 (6 bases). The length of the CDR3 is 16 residues. The V end was cut by 2 bases, the J end by 2 bases, with 15 bases between. Per germline, CDR1 MNHNS and CDR2 SASEGT. The CDR3 region has the DNA TGTGCCAGCAGTGAAAGGGGGACATTTGGGAACTATGGCTACACCTTC. Translated: CASSERGTFGNYGYTF.

This chain uses TRBV9 with TRBJ1-6; D is perhaps TRBD1 (6 bases). With 5 bases removed from V and 9 bases from J, the gap between germline ends came to 24 bases. Germline assignment: CDR1 SGDLS and CDR2 YYNGEE. The CDR3 has 17 amino acids. CDR3 sequence: CASSLQGSFIEGSPLHF. The CDR3 region has the DNA TGTGCCAGCAGTTTACAGGGTTCCTTTATAGAAGGTTCACCCCTCCACTTT.

The chain couples TRBV11-3 to TRBJ2-2; 8 positions match TRBD2. This CDR3 comprises 15 residues. Looked up from germline, CDR1 is SGHNT and CDR2 is YENEEA. Trimming at V came to 8 bases and at J to 5 bases, leaving 10 bases not matched to a gene. Here the CDR3 DNA reads TGTGCCAGCCGCGCGGGTAGCGGGACTACCGGGGAGCTGTTTTTT. The encoded protein is CASRAGSGTTGELFF.

The chain combines TRBV19 with TRBJ2-5, with TRBD1 matching over 9 bases. V shed 5 bases, J shed 4 bases, and the junction held 2 bases outside the gene matches. Per germline, CDR1 LNHDA and CDR2 SQIVND (reference sequence). This CDR3 spans 13 amino acids. The CDR3 DNA reads TGTGCCAGTAGTGAACAGGGGGCAGAGACCCAGTACTTC. Residues: CASSEQGAETQYF.

The V gene is TRBV18, the J gene TRBJ1-2; 12 nucleotides line up with TRBD1. The junction had 10 bases not matched to a gene; V was cut back by 3 bases and J by 8 bases. CDR1 KGHSH and CDR2 LQKENI come from the germline V gene. CDR3 length: 16 amino acids. The CDR3 nucleotides are TGTGCCAGCTCACCCGTTCCGGGACAGGGGGCGCGAGGCTACACCTTC. As protein: CASSPVPGQGARGYTF.

A few counts support this clone. The chain joins TRBV7-2 to TRBJ2-7; 13 positions agree with TRBD2. This CDR3 comprises 15 residues. The junction had 4 bases not matched to a gene; V was cut back by 1 base and J by 7 bases. Germline loops: CDR1 SGHTA, CDR2 FQGNSA. The CDR3 protein is CASSLVVGLAGEQYF. The CDR3 DNA reads TGTGCCAGCAGCTTAGTGGTGGGACTAGCGGGGGAGCAGTACTTC.

The gene calls are TRBV7-9 and TRBJ2-3; 9 bases fit TRBD1. The V segment lost 5 bases and the J segment 4 bases; nucleotides outside the gene matches: 4. Germline V gene lookup returns CDR1 SEHNR and CDR2 FQNEAQ (reference sequence). The CDR3 is made up of 14 amino acids. Written as DNA, the CDR3 is TGTGCCAGCAGCGCTTGGACAGGGGCAGATACGCAGTATTTT. Translating gives CASSAWTGADTQYF.

The chain has TRBV14 and TRBJ2-7; TRBD2 matches at 12 bases. This CDR3 has 15 residues. Germline V gene sequence: CDR1 SGHDN, CDR2 FVKESK. The V segment lost 1 base and the J segment 9 bases; nucleotides outside the gene matches: 7. CDR3 sequence (DNA): TGTGCCAGCAGCCAAGGACTAGCGGGAGTTCGACGGCAGTACTTC. This sequence encodes CASSQGLAGVRRQYF.

The rearrangement joins TRBV5-6 to TRBJ1-2, with 8 positions matching TRBD1. The CDR3 extends over 12 amino acids. After removal of 4 bases from V and 12 bases from J, the junction contained 8 bases not matched to a gene. Germline CDR1 SGHDT, CDR2 YYEEEE. The CDR3 sequence: CASSIWTGRDTF. The CDR3 DNA follows: TGTGCCAGCAGCATTTGGACAGGGAGGGACACCTTC.

The rearrangement uses TRBV2 and TRBJ1-1; weak D call: TRBD1 (6 bases). Trimming took 4 bases from V and 7 from J, leaving 19 bases between them. The CDR3 contains 15 residues. Germline assignment: CDR1 SNHLY and CDR2 FYNNEI. In DNA form, the CDR3 reads TGTGCCAGCAGTGTAATGGTGTTGGGGGCTGGTGAAGCTTTCTTT. This gives the protein CASSVMVLGAGEAFF.

This clone has more than one count but fewer than ten. The V call is TRBV28, the J call TRBJ2-1; D may be TRBD1 (6 bases). Germline V CDR1 and CDR2: MDHEN, SYDVKM. The CDR3 is made up of 12 amino acids. The ends were cut back, 3 bases at V and 10 bases at J, with 10 bases in the middle. The CDR3 coding sequence is TGTGCCAGCAGTTTGTTGAGGGGGGAGCAGTTCTTC. Amino acid sequence: CASSLLRGEQFF. Variable domain in full (rest from reference TRBV28 and TRBJ2-1): DVKVTQSSRYLVKRTGEKVFLECVQDMDHENMFWYRQDPGLGLRLIYFSYDVKMKEKGDIPEGYSVSREKKERFSLILESASTNQTSMYLCASSLLRGEQFFGPGTRLTVL.

This clone was observed a few times. The V gene is TRBV29-1, the J gene TRBJ1-3; TRBD1 is a possible D gene (6 bases). V lost 4 bases, J lost 0 bases, and 7 bases lay in between. Germline CDR1 SQVTM, CDR2 ANQGSEA. CDR3 length: 13 residues. The CDR3 reads CSVGDNSGNTIYF. As DNA, the CDR3 is TGCAGCGTTGGGGACAACTCTGGAAACACCATATATTTT.

The chain joins TRBV9 to TRBJ2-7; 9 bases align to TRBD1. The CDR3 extends over 16 amino acids. CDR1 SGDLS and CDR2 YYNGEE come from the germline V gene. V gave up 3 bases and J gave up 2 bases; unmatched junction bases: 9. CDR3 coding DNA: TGTGCCAGCAGCGCGGGACAGGGTGACTTACCCTACGAGCAGTACTTC. This gives the protein CASSAGQGDLPYEQYF.

The chain has TRBV9 and TRBJ2-1, with TRBD2 matching over 7 bases. The CDR3 is made up of 16 amino acids. Germline trimming cut 0 bases from V and 0 bases from J; bases unmatched to any gene: 3. Looked up from germline, CDR1 is SGDLS and CDR2 is YYNGEE. The CDR3 spells CASSVVGGSSYNEQFF. CDR3 DNA sequence: TGTGCCAGCAGCGTAGTTGGCGGGAGCTCCTACAATGAGCAGTTCTTC.

CDR3: CAWSGGLAGAGELFF. In DNA, the CDR3 is TGTGCCTGGAGTGGGGGACTAGCGGGAGCCGGGGAGCTGTTTTTT. V gene TRBV30 combines with J gene TRBJ2-2, with 14 positions matching TRBD2. This CDR3 contains 15 residues. The V and J ends lost 1 base and 6 bases, in that order; junction bases with no gene match: 1. Per the germline V gene, CDR1 is GTSNPN and CDR2 is SVGIG (reference sequence). Looking up the rest from reference TRBV30 and TRBJ2-2 gives the full variable domain: SQTIHQWPATLVQPVGSPLSLECTVEGTSNPNLYWYRQAAGRGLQLLFYSVGIGQISSEVPQNLSASRPQDRQFILSSKKLLLSDSGFYLCAWSGGLAGAGELFFGEGSRLTVL.

The genes are TRBV4-3 and TRBJ1-2; 9 bases fit TRBD1. The germline CDR1 and CDR2 sequences are LGHNA and YSLEER. The junction had 5 bases not matched to a gene; V was cut back by 0 bases and J by 3 bases. The CDR3 is 16 amino acids. For the CDR3, the DNA is TGCGCCAGCAGCCAAGAGGGACAGGGTAACTACTATGGCTACACCTTC. It yields the protein CASSQEGQGNYYGYTF.

The chain has TRBV5-1 and TRBJ2-7, with 9 bases fitting TRBD2. The CDR3 sequence is 16 residues long. The trim removed 0 bases at V and 0 bases at J, leaving 4 bases unmatched. Germline V lookup: CDR1 SGHRS, CDR2 YFSETQ. The CDR3 reads CASSLASSGVSYEQYF. CDR3 bases: TGCGCCAGCAGCTTGGCGTCTAGCGGGGTCTCCTACGAGCAGTACTTC.

This clone appeared a few times. V is TRBV2 and J is TRBJ2-7; the match to TRBD1 covers 7 bases. This CDR3 contains 15 residues. V gave up 3 bases and J gave up 2 bases; unmatched junction bases: 7. Germline loops: CDR1 SNHLY, CDR2 FYNNEI. The CDR3 region has the DNA TGTGCCAGCAGTGATGAACAGGGGCTAACCTACGAGCAGTACTTC. Encoded protein: CASSDEQGLTYEQYF. Drawing the rest from reference TRBV2 and TRBJ2-7, the complete variable domain is EPEVTQTPSHQVTQMGQEVILRCVPISNHLYFYWYRQILGQKVEFLVSFYNNEISEKSEIFDDQFSVERPDGSNFTLKIRSTKLEDSAMYFCASSDEQGLTYEQYFGPGTRLTVT.

The genes are TRBV6-5 and TRBJ1-3; a weak D match, TRBD1 (5 bases). CDR3 length: 13 residues. The germline V and J ends were trimmed by 6 bases and 2 bases, with 8 bases remaining between them. The germline V gene encodes CDR1 MNHEY and CDR2 SVGAGI. DNA of the CDR3: TGTGCCAGCAGGGGACTTCCTGGAAACACCATATATTTT. Translating it yields CASRGLPGNTIYF.